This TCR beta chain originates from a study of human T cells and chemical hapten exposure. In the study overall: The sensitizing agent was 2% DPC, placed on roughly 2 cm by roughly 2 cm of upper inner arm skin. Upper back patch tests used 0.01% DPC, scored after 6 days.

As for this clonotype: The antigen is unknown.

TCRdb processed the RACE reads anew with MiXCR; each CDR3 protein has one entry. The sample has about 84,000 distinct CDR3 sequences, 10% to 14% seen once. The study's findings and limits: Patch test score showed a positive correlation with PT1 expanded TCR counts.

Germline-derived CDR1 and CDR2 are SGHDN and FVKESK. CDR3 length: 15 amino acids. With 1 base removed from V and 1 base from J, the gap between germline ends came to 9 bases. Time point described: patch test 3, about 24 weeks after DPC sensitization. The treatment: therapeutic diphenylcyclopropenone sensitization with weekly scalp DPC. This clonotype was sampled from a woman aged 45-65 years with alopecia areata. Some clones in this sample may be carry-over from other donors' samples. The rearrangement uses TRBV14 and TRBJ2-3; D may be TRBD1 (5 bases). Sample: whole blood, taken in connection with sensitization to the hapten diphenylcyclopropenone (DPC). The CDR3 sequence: CASSQAGIRTDTQYF. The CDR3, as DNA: TGTGCCAGCAGCCAAGCAGGGATTCGCACAGATACGCAGTATTTT.